Below, 22 T cell receptor beta chains from the same sample are listed, as sequenced in a study of persistence of HIV-infected CD4 T cells. This nonspecific control used anti-CD3/anti-CD28 bead stimulation of CD4+ T cells. Sorting selected CD4+ T cells upregulating both CD40 ligand and CD69. Their cognate antigens are unknown. The libraries were made with immunoSEQ version 4 in survey mode. Produced via immunoSEQ multiplex PCR; TCRdb's table is partial and in-frame only. Seen here are roughly 48,000 clones, roughly nine tenths observed once, and the top ten hold under 0.55%. Material: CD4+ T cells sorted from PBMCs after roughly 18-hour stimulation, obtained from a patient who received antiretroviral therapy. These receptors all stem from an adult woman with HIV who was CMV-seropositive.

The chain recombines TRBV29-1 with TRBJ2-3; 9 bases match TRBD2. V gave up 3 bases and J gave up 3 bases; unmatched junction bases: 7. The CDR3 is 15 amino acids. The germline V gene has CDR1 SQVTM and CDR2 ANQGSEA. CDR3 DNA: TGCAGCGTTGAGGGCGCGGGGGGGCGGACAGATACGCAGTATTTT. Translation: CSVEGAGGRTDTQYF.

Only one count was recorded for this clone. The chain is built from TRBV10-3 and TRBJ1-2; a possible D gene is TRBD1 (6 bases). CDR3 length: 17 amino acids. V lost 4 bases and J 6 bases, leaving 24 bases between the germline ends. Germline CDR1 is ENHRY and CDR2 is SYGVKD. CDR3 nucleotides: TGTGCCATCAGTGGAGGGGGGCCCGCGCCCCGCGGGGATGGCTACACCTTC. Its protein product is CAISGGGPAPRGDGYTF.

The rearrangement links TRBV6-5 to TRBJ1-2, with no clear D. Germline lookup yields CDR1 MNHEY and CDR2 SVGAGI. The ends were cut back, 0 bases at V and 7 bases at J, with 12 bases in the middle. CDR3 size: 14 residues. The CDR3 sequence: CASSYSKGIAGYTF. CDR3 bases: TGTGCCAGCAGTTACTCGAAAGGAATCGCTGGCTACACCTTC.

The J gene is TRBJ2-2, the V gene TRBV5-1, with D possibly TRBD1 on 5 matching bases. Trimming shortened V by 4 bases and J by 2 bases, and 12 bases separated the two germline ends. In germline, CDR1 is SGHRS, CDR2 YFSETQ. The CDR3 covers 15 residues. DNA of the CDR3: TGCGCCAGCAGCCTACAAGGACAAAACACCGGGGAGCTGTTTTTT. Translating gives CASSLQGQNTGELFF.

The rearrangement uses TRBV10-1 and TRBJ2-7, with TRBD1 matching 9 bases. With 9 bases clipped from V and 5 bases from J, the junction kept 11 bases outside the gene matches. Germline values: CDR1 WNHNN, CDR2 SYGVQD (reference sequence). The CDR3 consists of 14 residues. CDR3 in DNA: TGCGCCAGTGCAGGCGGGACAGGGTTCGACGAGCAGTACTTC. Translation: CASAGGTGFDEQYF.

V is TRBV5-1 and J is TRBJ2-1, with 9 bases identical to TRBD2. Trimming removed 0 bases from V and 5 bases from J; junction bases left unmatched: 3. The germline V gene has CDR1 SGHRS and CDR2 YFSETQ. The CDR3 is 15 amino acids. The CDR3 reads CASSLDSGGNNEQFF. CDR3 bases: TGCGCCAGCAGCTTGGATAGCGGGGGAAACAATGAGCAGTTCTTC.

The chain uses TRBV6-4 and TRBJ1-2, with 9 bases identical to TRBD1. This CDR3 region has 13 residues. In germline, CDR1 is MRHNA, CDR2 SNTAGT. V lost 4 bases to trimming and J lost 7 bases; unmatched junction nucleotides: 4. The CDR3 loop reads CASSADRGGGYTF. The CDR3 DNA follows: TGTGCCAGCAGTGCGGACAGGGGAGGTGGCTACACCTTC.

The chain links TRBV6-1 to TRBJ1-5; D might be TRBD1 (5 bases). Trimming took 1 base from V and 4 from J, leaving 14 bases between them. Germline V gives CDR1 MNHNS, CDR2 SASEGT. The CDR3 has 16 residues. The CDR3 protein is CASSEGWLGGNQPQHF. The CDR3 coding sequence is TGTGCCAGCAGTGAAGGATGGCTTGGGGGAAATCAGCCCCAGCATTTT.

J is TRBJ1-2 and V is TRBV4-1; TRBD1 might be the D (5 bases). Trimming removed 5 bases at V and 6 bases at J, with 13 bases between. This CDR3 has 13 amino acids. CDR1 is MGHRA, CDR2 YSYEKL, per germline. The CDR3 reads CASSTPPGDGYTF. CDR3 bases: TGCGCCAGCAGCACACCTCCGGGGGATGGCTACACCTTC.

CDR3 residues: CASSTTGVGDTQYF. The CDR3 DNA follows: TGTGCCAGCAGCACGACAGGGGTAGGAGATACGCAGTATTTT. The chain recombines TRBV9 with TRBJ2-3, with 8 bases fitting TRBD1. The CDR3 spans 14 residues. Germline lookup yields CDR1 SGDLS and CDR2 YYNGEE. V trimming: 4 bases; J trimming: 5 bases; junction bases outside the gene matches: 6.

V usage is TRBV5-1 and J usage is TRBJ1-1; the D gene is possibly TRBD1 (5 bases). V was clipped by 0 bases and J by 9 bases, with 9 bases between them. CDR1 is SGHRS, CDR2 YFSETQ, per germline. The CDR3 sequence is 12 residues long. The CDR3 nucleotides are TGCGCCAGCAGCTTGGCTGGGACCCAAGCTTTCTTT. This sequence encodes CASSLAGTQAFF.

This chain joins TRBV19 and TRBJ1-1, with TRBD1 as a possible D gene (6 bases). The ends were cut back, 6 bases at V and 3 bases at J, with 11 bases in the middle. CDR3 length equals 13 residues. Per the germline V gene, CDR1 is LNHDA and CDR2 is SQIVND (reference sequence). The CDR3 DNA is TGTGCCAGTAGGGACAGAGTAGACACTGAAGCTTTCTTT. This gives the protein CASRDRVDTEAFF.

This chain uses TRBV7-8 with TRBJ2-3; TRBD1 aligns across 8 bases. The germline gives CDR1 SGHVS, CDR2 FQNEAQ. V shed 6 bases and J 4 bases; nucleotides not matched to a gene: 6. The length of the CDR3 is 14 residues. CDR3 DNA: TGTGCCAGCAGGGGCGCAGGGGGCCCAGATACGCAGTATTTT. It translates to CASRGAGGPDTQYF.

This clone appeared once. The chain combines TRBV2 with TRBJ1-2, with D perhaps matching TRBD1 (6 bases). From germline, CDR1 is SNHLY and CDR2 FYNNEI. Trimming pared 6 bases from V and 6 bases from J, leaving 17 bases between. The CDR3 is 14 residues long. The CDR3 spells CASSAIGGSNGYTF. CDR3 sequence (DNA): TGTGCCAGCAGCGCTATCGGGGGCAGCAATGGCTACACCTTC.

The rearrangement links TRBV18 to TRBJ1-6; 9 bases align to TRBD1. Germline trimming cut 3 bases from V and 7 bases from J; bases unmatched to any gene: 7. CDR1 is KGHSH, CDR2 LQKENI, per germline. This CDR3 is built from 16 residues. CDR3 in DNA: TGTGCCAGCTCACCCCTGGGGACAGGGTTGAATTCACCCCTCCACTTT. Translating it yields CASSPLGTGLNSPLHF. Complete variable domain (other parts from reference TRBV18 and TRBJ1-6): NAGVMQNPRHLVRRRGQEARLRCSPMKGHSHVYWYRQLPEEGLKFMVYLQKENIIDESGMPKERFSAEFPKEGPSILRIQQVVRGDSAAYFCASSPLGTGLNSPLHFGNGTRLTVT.

This sequence joins TRBV5-1 and TRBJ1-1; TRBD1 agrees at 9 bases. Germline CDR1 reads SGHRS; CDR2 reads YFSETQ. This CDR3 contains 14 residues. With 6 bases clipped from V and 4 bases from J, the junction kept 7 bases outside the gene matches. The CDR3 spells CASKRTGAPTEAFF. In DNA, the CDR3 is TGCGCCAGCAAACGGACAGGGGCCCCCACTGAAGCTTTCTTT.

The V gene is TRBV9, the J gene TRBJ1-1, with D perhaps TRBD1 (5 bases). Trimming stripped 0 bases from V and 7 bases from J, with 13 bases between. There are 14 residues in the CDR3. The germline CDR1 and CDR2 sequences are SGDLS and YYNGEE. CDR3 nucleotide sequence: TGTGCCAGCAGCGTAGTGGAGGTGGGGGGTGAAGCTTTCTTT. This codes for CASSVVEVGGEAFF. Complete variable domain (other parts from reference TRBV9 and TRBJ1-1): DSGVTQTPKHLITATGQRVTLRCSPRSGDLSVYWYQQSLDQGLQFLIQYYNGEERAKGNILERFSAQQFPDLHSELNLSSLELGDSALYFCASSVVEVGGEAFFGQGTRLTVV.

The V gene is TRBV4-1, the J gene TRBJ2-1; 8 bases fit TRBD1. With V trimmed by 1 base and J by 2 bases, 4 bases remained unmatched. Germline V gene data show CDR1 as MGHRA and CDR2 as YSYEKL. The CDR3 has 16 residues. In DNA form, the CDR3 reads TGCGCCAGCAGCCAAGGGGGACAGGCAACCTACAATGAGCAGTTCTTC. Translation gives CASSQGGQATYNEQFF.

The CDR3 protein is CASSDRRQGPLWSNQPQHF. CDR3 DNA sequence: TGCGCCAGCAGTGATAGGAGACAGGGGCCCCTATGGAGCAATCAGCCCCAGCATTTT. This sequence joins TRBV10-2 and TRBJ1-5; 8 bases align to TRBD1. V lost 3 bases and J lost 1; bases outside the gene matches: 14. This CDR3 region has 19 residues. Looked up from germline, CDR1 is WSHSY and CDR2 is SAAADI.

The chain employs TRBV29-1 and TRBJ1-2; the D gene is possibly TRBD1 (6 bases). Trimming removed 1 base from V and 3 bases from J, with 12 bases in between. The CDR3 has 14 residues. Germline V gene sequence: CDR1 SQVTM, CDR2 ANQGSEA. In DNA, the CDR3 is TGCAGCGTTGAAGGTTTGAGACAGGACTATGGCTACACCTTC. Its translation is CSVEGLRQDYGYTF.

J is TRBJ2-7 and V is TRBV9, with 10 bases lining up with TRBD1. The CDR3 contains 15 residues. V trimming: 4 bases; J trimming: 5 bases; junction bases outside the gene matches: 9. Germline assignment: CDR1 SGDLS and CDR2 YYNGEE. For the CDR3, the DNA is TGTGCCAGCAGCCCCCGGGACAGGGGCATCCACGAGCAGTACTTC. Translated, it gives CASSPRDRGIHEQYF.

The chain couples TRBV25-1 to TRBJ1-6; 12 bases align to TRBD1. The CDR3 covers 15 residues. Germline assignment: CDR1 MGHDK and CDR2 SYGVNS. V was pared by 6 bases and J by 7 bases, with 4 bases of the junction left unmatched. The CDR3 here is CASRGTGGANSPLHF. The CDR3 DNA reads TGTGCCAGCAGGGGGACAGGGGGCGCAAATTCACCCCTCCACTTT.